A selection of T cell receptor beta chains follows, all from one sample in a study of blood T cell repertoires in COVID-19. Method: immunoSEQ multiplex PCR; TCRdb's copy keeps in-frame clones and lacks some. The data contain fewer than 350,000 clones, about 91% of them singletons. Sequenced input: PBMCs or T cells enriched from blood (not recorded which). The receptors come from a man in his forties who had been exposed to COVID-19. CDR3s include the opening cysteine and the closing phenylalanine or tryptophan. The order of the fields is CDR3 DNA, CDR3 protein, clone size, V gene, J gene, D gene. The D gene is left open where the match is weak. Only part of the rows carry a size: once, few, many, or a class if the clone is expanded.

TGTGCCAGCGGACAGGGGGCGCGACACACCGGGGAGCTGTTTTTT	CASGQGARHTGELFF	NA	TRBV2	TRBJ2-2	TRBD1
TGTGCCAGTAGTTCCCGTGGGGACAGGGAGGACACTGAAGCTTTCTTT	CASSSRGDREDTEAFF	once	TRBV19	TRBJ1-1	TRBD1
TGTGCCACCAGTGATCCACGAGTTGGCTCGGCGGGTACTAATGAAAAACTGTTTTTT	CATSDPRVGSAGTNEKLFF	NA	TRBV24-1	TRBJ1-4	NA
TGTGCCAGCAGCCGAGAGACAGATACGCAGTATTTT	CASSRETDTQYF	NA	TRBV11-3	TRBJ2-3	NA
TGTGCCAGCAGTCAGGGGGCCGACATCGCCTATAATTCACCCCTCCACTTT	CASSQGADIAYNSPLHF	NA	TRBV28	TRBJ1-6	TRBD1
TGTGCCAGCAGCTTCTCCTATCTAGCGGGAGAAGGCACAGATACGCAGTATTTT	CASSFSYLAGEGTDTQYF	NA	TRBV11-2	TRBJ2-3	TRBD2
TGCAGCGTTGAAGATGGAGAAGACGGCTACACCTTC	CSVEDGEDGYTF	NA	TRBV29-1	TRBJ1-2	NA
TGTGCCACCAGTGATCCCGGGACTAGCGGTAGCGGGGAGCTGTTTTTT	CATSDPGTSGSGELFF	NA	TRBV24-1	TRBJ2-2	TRBD2
TGCGCCAGCAGCTCCGGACTAGCGGGAGGGGTTTACAATGAGCAGTTCTTC	CASSSGLAGGVYNEQFF	NA	TRBV5-1	TRBJ2-1	TRBD2
TGTGCCAGCCTTCCGGGACAGGGGTGGGACACTGAAGCTTTCTTT	CASLPGQGWDTEAFF	once	TRBV27	TRBJ1-1	TRBD1
TGCAGCGTTGGGACAGGGTCCTACGAGCAGTACTTC	CSVGTGSYEQYF	NA	TRBV29-1	TRBJ2-7	TRBD1
TGTGCCATCAGTTCGAGGGCGATGGACACCGGGGAGCTGTTTTTT	CAISSRAMDTGELFF	NA	TRBV10-3	TRBJ2-2	NA
TGCAGTGCCCAACCAGGGACTGAAGCTTTCTTT	CSAQPGTEAFF	NA	TRBV20-1	TRBJ1-1	NA